The text below deals with one T cell receptor (beta chain). Source study methods: Estimated nucleated cell counts came from reference gene primer amplification. Data came from immunoSEQ multiplex PCR; TCRdb stores just in-frame clones and leaves some out. For V, J and clone size, that table is used; D and trimming come from the DNA. The data show roughly 200,000 clones, with about 85% seen just once and 15% to 20% held by the top ten. The sample is drawn from a study of blood T cell repertoires in COVID-19. Overall study context: The United States, Italy and Spain were the sources of the acute and convalescent COVID-19 samples. T cells, B-cell-depleted T cells, or PBMCs supplied cDNA or gDNA.

CDR1 is SNHLY and CDR2 is FYNNEI in the germline V gene. This CDR3 has 15 amino acids. The V gene end was trimmed by 3 bases and the J gene end by 4 bases; junction bases not matched to a gene: 6. Seattle-derived patients entered the study during active infection and were followed longitudinally. Input material: peripheral blood. This sequence originates from a person between 65 and 79 years old with COVID-19, enrolled during active disease. The chain employs TRBV2 and TRBJ1-5; 7 nucleotides align to TRBD1. As DNA, the CDR3 is TGTGCCAGCAGTGAGGAACAGGGGCGGAATCAGCCCCAGCATTTT. Its protein product is CASSEEQGRNQPQHF.